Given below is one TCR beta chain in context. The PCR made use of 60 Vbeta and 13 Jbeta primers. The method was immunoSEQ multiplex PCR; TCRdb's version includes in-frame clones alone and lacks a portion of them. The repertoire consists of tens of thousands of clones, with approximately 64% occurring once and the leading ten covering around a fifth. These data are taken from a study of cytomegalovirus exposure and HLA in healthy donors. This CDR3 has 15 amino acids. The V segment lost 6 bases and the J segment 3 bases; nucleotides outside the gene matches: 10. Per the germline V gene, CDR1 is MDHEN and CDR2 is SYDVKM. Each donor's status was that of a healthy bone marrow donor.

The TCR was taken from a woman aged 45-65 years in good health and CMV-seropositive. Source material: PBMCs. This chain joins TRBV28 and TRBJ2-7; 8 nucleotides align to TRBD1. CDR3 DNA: TGTGCCAGCAGACCAGGGGTAGGACAGGGCTACGAGCAGTACTTC. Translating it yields CASRPGVGQGYEQYF.